The 8 T cell receptor beta chains listed next were all sequenced from one sample in a study of blood T cell repertoires in COVID-19. Here immunoSEQ multiplex PCR was the method, and the copy in TCRdb shows in-frame clones only, minus some. The profile shows about 230,000 clones, more than 65% of them singletons. The sample taken for sequencing was peripheral blood. The receptors were sampled from a man between 50 and 59 years old with active or convalescent COVID-19.

The J gene is TRBJ2-3, the V gene TRBV7-8, with a weak D call TRBD2 (6 bases). The length of the CDR3 is 16 residues. Germline CDR1 is SGHVS and CDR2 is FQNEAQ. V was clipped by 0 bases and J by 4 bases, with 14 bases between them. The CDR3, as DNA: TGTGCCAGCAGCTTAGCCGGCAGGGAGGTCGCAGATACGCAGTATTTT. Its protein product is CASSLAGREVADTQYF.

V and J are TRBV7-8 and TRBJ2-3; 13 nucleotides agree with TRBD2. The V gene end was trimmed by 5 bases and the J gene end by 0 bases; junction bases not matched to a gene: 11. The V gene's germline CDR1 is SGHVS and CDR2 FQNEAQ. This CDR3 comprises 19 residues. CDR3: CASSQTSGGFPTSTDTQYF. CDR3 nucleotides: TGTGCCAGCAGCCAGACTAGCGGGGGGTTCCCGACTAGCACAGATACGCAGTATTTT.

The V and J genes are TRBV5-1 and TRBJ2-1; 7 nucleotides line up with TRBD1. The ends lost 1 base at V and 3 bases at J; junction bases unmatched: 10. This CDR3 spans 17 amino acids. The germline V gene has CDR1 SGHRS and CDR2 YFSETQ. Written as DNA, the CDR3 is TGCGCCAGCAGCTTGATGATAACGGGACAGATCTACAATGAGCAGTTCTTC. Encoded protein: CASSLMITGQIYNEQFF.

The V and J genes are TRBV5-1 and TRBJ2-3; D perhaps matches TRBD1 (5 bases). This CDR3 comprises 19 residues. Trimming stripped 4 bases from V and 0 bases from J, with 24 bases between. Germline CDR1 is SGHRS and CDR2 is YFSETQ. As DNA, the CDR3 is TGCGCCAGCAGCCCCCTACCGCAGACAGTTATGACTAGCACAGATACGCAGTATTTT. Amino acids: CASSPLPQTVMTSTDTQYF. Full variable domain (outside the CDR3, taken from reference TRBV5-1 and TRBJ2-3): KAGVTQTPRYLIKTRGQQVTLSCSPISGHRSVSWYQQTPGQGLQFLFEYFSETQRNKGNFPGRFSGRQFSNSRSEMNVSTLELGDSALYLCASSPLPQTVMTSTDTQYFGPGTRLTVL.

J is TRBJ1-3 and V is TRBV19; TRBD1 might be the D (5 bases). The ends were cut back, 4 bases at V and 0 bases at J, with 13 bases in the middle. This CDR3 region has 16 residues. Germline V gene data show CDR1 as LNHDA and CDR2 as SQIVND (reference sequence). This CDR3 reads CASSTAQVGSGNTIYF. The DNA for the CDR3 is TGTGCCAGTAGTACCGCACAGGTGGGCTCTGGAAACACCATATATTTT.

This chain connects TRBV7-8 to TRBJ1-2; D perhaps matches TRBD1 (6 bases). CDR3 size: 15 residues. The V end was cut by 0 bases, the J end by 3 bases, with 11 bases between. Germline values: CDR1 SGHVS, CDR2 FQNEAQ. The CDR3 DNA reads TGTGCCAGCAGCTTAGCGGGGGGGCGCGACTATGGCTACACCTTC. This gives the protein CASSLAGGRDYGYTF.

The chain uses TRBV28 and TRBJ1-5; D is uncertain. Trimming removed 3 bases at V and 4 bases at J, with 4 bases between. CDR1 and CDR2 (germline): MDHEN, SYDVKM. This CDR3 has 12 residues. CDR3 residues: CASSLENQPQHF. The CDR3 DNA sequence: TGTGCCAGCAGTTTGGAGAATCAGCCCCAGCATTTT.

The V and J genes are TRBV9 and TRBJ2-3, with 14 nucleotides matching TRBD2. J lost 0 bases, V lost 2 bases, and 5 bases had no gene match. Germline CDR1 reads SGDLS; CDR2 reads YYNGEE. This CDR3 comprises 18 residues. CDR3 in amino acids: CASSVGTSGGPSTDTQYF. The CDR3 DNA reads TGTGCCAGCAGCGTTGGGACTAGCGGGGGCCCTAGCACAGATACGCAGTATTTT.